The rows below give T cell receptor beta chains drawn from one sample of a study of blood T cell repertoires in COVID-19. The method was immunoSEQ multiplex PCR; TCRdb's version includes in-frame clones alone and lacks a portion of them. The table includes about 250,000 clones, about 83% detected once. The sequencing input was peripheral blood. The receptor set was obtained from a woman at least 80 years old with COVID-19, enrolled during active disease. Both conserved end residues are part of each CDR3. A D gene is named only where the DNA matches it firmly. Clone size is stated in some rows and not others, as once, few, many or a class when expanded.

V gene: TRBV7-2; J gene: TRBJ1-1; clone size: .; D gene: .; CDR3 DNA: TGTGCCAGCAGCGCGGGACCGAACACTGAAGCTTTCTTT; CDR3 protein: CASSAGPNTEAFF
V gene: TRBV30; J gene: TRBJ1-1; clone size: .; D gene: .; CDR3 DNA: TGTGCCTGGAGTGTTCGACAGGACAGTGAAGCTTTCTTT; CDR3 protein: CAWSVRQDSEAFF
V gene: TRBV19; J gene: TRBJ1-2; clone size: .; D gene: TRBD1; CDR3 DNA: TGTGCCAGTAGTCCTACAGGGGTTGGAGGCTACACCTTC; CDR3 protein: CASSPTGVGGYTF
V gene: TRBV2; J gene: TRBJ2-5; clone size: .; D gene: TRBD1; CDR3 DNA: TGTGCCAGCAGCGGGACAGTTACAGACGAGACCCAGTACTTC; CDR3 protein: CASSGTVTDETQYF
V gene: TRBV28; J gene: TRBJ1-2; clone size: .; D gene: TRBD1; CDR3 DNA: TGTGCCAGCACCTCAGGGACAGGGGGCTACACCTTC; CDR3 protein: CASTSGTGGYTF
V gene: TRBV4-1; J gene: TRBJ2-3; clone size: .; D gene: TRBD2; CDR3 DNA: TGCGCCAGCAGCCAAGTACTCGGCCTAGCGGGGGTAGATACGCAGTATTTT; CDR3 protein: CASSQVLGLAGVDTQYF
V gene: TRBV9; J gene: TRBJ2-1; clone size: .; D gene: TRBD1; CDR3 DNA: TGTGCCAGCAGCGTAATGGGACAGGGGGCCGTGGATGAGCAGTTCTTC; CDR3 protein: CASSVMGQGAVDEQFF
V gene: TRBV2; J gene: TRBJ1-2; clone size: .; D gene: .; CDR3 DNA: TGTGCCGGATCTACCGGGGATGGCTACACCTTC; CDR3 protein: CAGSTGDGYTF
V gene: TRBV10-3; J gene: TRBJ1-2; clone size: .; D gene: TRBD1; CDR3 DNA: TGTGCCATCAGTGAGGGGGACAGGGATAATGGCTACACCTTC; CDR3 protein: CAISEGDRDNGYTF
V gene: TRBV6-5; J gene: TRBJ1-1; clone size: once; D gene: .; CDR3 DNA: TGTGCCAGCATTTCTGAGATTAAAGCTTTCTTT; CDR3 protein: CASISEIKAFF
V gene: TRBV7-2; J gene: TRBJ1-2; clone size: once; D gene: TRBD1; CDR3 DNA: TGTGCCAGCAGGCAAACAGGGGGTTACGGCTACACCTTC; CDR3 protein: CASRQTGGYGYTF
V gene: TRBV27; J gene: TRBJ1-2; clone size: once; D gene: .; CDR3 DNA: TGTGCCAGCAGTTCACTCCCCGGGGGGGGCGCAAGCTATGGCTACACCTTC; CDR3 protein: CASSSLPGGGASYGYTF
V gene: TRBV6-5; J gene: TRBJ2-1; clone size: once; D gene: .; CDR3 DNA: TGTGCCAGCTCGGACAGCAGCTCCTACAATGAGCAGTTCTTC; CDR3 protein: CASSDSSSYNEQFF
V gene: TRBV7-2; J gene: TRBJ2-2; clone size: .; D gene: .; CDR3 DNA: TGTGCCAGCAGCTTAGGGCCCTTAAACACCGGGGAGCTGTTTTTT; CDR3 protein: CASSLGPLNTGELFF
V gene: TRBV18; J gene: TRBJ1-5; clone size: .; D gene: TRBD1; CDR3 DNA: TGTGCCAGCTCACCACCGGGACAGGGGGGTCATCAGCCCCAGCATTTT; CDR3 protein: CASSPPGQGGHQPQHF
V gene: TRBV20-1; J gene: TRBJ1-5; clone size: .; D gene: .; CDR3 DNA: TGCAGTGCTAGAGATACAGAGCCCCAGCATTTT; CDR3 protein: CSARDTEPQHF
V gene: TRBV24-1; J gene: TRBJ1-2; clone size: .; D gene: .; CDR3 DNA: TGTGCCACCAGTGAAACGACGGAGAACTATGGCTACACCTTC; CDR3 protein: CATSETTENYGYTF
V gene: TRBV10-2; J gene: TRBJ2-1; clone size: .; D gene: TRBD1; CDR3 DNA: TGCGCCAGCAGAGCTTTTAACAGGGGGCTAAGTATCGGCTCCTACAATGAGCAGTTCTTC; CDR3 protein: CASRAFNRGLSIGSYNEQFF
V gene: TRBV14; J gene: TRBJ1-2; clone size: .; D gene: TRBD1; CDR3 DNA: TGTGCCAGCAGCCAACTCGACAGGGGCTCGCATGGCTACACCTTC; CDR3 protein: CASSQLDRGSHGYTF
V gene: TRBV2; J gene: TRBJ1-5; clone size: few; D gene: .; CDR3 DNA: TGTGCCAGCACAACAGGGAATCAGCCCCAGCATTTT; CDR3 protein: CASTTGNQPQHF
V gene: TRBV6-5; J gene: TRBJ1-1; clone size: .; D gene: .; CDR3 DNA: TGTGCCAGCAGTTACTCGACGACATGGAACACTGAAGCTTTCTTT; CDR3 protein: CASSYSTTWNTEAFF
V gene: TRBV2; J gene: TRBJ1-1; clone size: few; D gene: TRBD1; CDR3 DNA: TGTGCCAGCAGTAGGGACAGGGGCACTGAAGCTTTCTTT; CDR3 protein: CASSRDRGTEAFF
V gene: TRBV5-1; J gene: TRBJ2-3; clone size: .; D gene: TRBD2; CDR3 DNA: TGCGCCAGCAGCCTGGGACTATCGGGTATTCGCACAGATACGCAGTATTTT; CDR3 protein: CASSLGLSGIRTDTQYF
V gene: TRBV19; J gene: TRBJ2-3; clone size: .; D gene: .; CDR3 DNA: TGTGCCAGTAGTATAGATCTAGGCGGATCAGATACGCAGTATTTT; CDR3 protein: CASSIDLGGSDTQYF
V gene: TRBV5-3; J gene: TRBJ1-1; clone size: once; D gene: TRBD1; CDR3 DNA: TGTGCCAGAAGCTTGGCCGCTGACAGGGGCACTGAAGCTTTCTTT; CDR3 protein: CARSLAADRGTEAFF
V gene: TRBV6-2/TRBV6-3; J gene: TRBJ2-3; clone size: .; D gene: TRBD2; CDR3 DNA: TGTGCCAGCAGTCTAGCGGGGGTTGGCCGTGAGAGCACAGATACGCAGTATTTT; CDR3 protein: CASSLAGVGRESTDTQYF
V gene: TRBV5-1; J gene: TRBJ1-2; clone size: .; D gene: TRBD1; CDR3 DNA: TGCGCCAGCAGCTTCGGGACAGGGGACTATGGCTACACCTTC; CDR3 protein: CASSFGTGDYGYTF
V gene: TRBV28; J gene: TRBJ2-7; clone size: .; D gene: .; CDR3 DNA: TGTGCCAGCAGTTTAGGGCTAGCGCAGGAGCAGTACTTC; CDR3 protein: CASSLGLAQEQYF
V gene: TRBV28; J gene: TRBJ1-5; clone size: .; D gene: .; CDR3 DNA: TGTGCCAGCAGTCATCTAGGGGCGATCCTAAATAGGAGTAGCAATCAGCCCCAGCATTTT; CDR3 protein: CASSHLGAILNRSSNQPQHF
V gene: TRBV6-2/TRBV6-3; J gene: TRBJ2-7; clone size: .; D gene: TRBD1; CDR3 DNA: TGTGCCAGCACTTACCGGGACAGGGGTTACGAGCAGTACTTC; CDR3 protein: CASTYRDRGYEQYF
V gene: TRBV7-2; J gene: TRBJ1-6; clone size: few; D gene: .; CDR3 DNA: TGTGCCAGCAGCTTCGTAGGGGAAACCTATAATTCACCCCTCCACTTT; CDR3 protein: CASSFVGETYNSPLHF
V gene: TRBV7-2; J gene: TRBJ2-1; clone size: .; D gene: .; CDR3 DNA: TGTGCCAGCAGCTTAGGAGGTTCCCAGGGTGAGCAGTTCTTC; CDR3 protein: CASSLGGSQGEQFF
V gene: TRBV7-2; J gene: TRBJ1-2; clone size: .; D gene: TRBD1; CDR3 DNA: TGTGCCAGCAGCTCAGGGGGCTATGGCTACACCTTC; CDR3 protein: CASSSGGYGYTF
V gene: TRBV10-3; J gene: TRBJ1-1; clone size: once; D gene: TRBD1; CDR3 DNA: TGTGCCATCGGGACAGGGGTTACTGAAGCTTTCTTT; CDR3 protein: CAIGTGVTEAFF
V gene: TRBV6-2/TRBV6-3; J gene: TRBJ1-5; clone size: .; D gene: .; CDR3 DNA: TGTGCCAGCAGTTACTCTTTTGGTCAGAATAGCAATCAGCCCCAGCATTTT; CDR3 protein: CASSYSFGQNSNQPQHF
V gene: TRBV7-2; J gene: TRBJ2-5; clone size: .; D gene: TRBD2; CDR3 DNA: TGTGCCAGCAGCCCCAGATTTAGCGGGGGGGCCGGGCAAGAGACCCAGTACTTC; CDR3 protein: CASSPRFSGGAGQETQYF
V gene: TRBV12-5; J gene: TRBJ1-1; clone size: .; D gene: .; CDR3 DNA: TGTGCTAGTGGTCCGCTCGGGATGGGTGAAGCTTTCTTT; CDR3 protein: CASGPLGMGEAFF
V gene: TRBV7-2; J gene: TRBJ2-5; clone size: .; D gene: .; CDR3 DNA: TGTGCCAGCAGCTTAAAGGCCGGGGATCAAGAGACCCAGTACTTC; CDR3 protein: CASSLKAGDQETQYF
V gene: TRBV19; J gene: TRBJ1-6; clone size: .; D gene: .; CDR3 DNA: TGTGCCAGTAGTATAGCTGCGGGAGGTTTGGATTCACCCCTCCACTTT; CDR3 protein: CASSIAAGGLDSPLHF
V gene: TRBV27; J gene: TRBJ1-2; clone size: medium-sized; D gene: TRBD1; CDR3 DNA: TGTGCCAGCAGTATACAGGGGGCTAACTATGGCTACACCTTC; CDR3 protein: CASSIQGANYGYTF
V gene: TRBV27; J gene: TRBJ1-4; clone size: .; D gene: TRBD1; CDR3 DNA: TGTGCCAGCAGCCCACAGGGGGCAATTAATGAAAAACTGTTTTTT; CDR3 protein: CASSPQGAINEKLFF
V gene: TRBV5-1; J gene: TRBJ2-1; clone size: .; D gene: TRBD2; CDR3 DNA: TGCGCCAGCAGCCTGTACCGGACTAGCACCAATGAGCAGTTCTTC; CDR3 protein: CASSLYRTSTNEQFF
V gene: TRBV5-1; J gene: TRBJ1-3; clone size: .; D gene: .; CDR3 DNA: TGCGCCAGCAAGCTTGGCGTGTATCGGGGTCACTCTGGAAACACCATATATTTT; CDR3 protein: CASKLGVYRGHSGNTIYF
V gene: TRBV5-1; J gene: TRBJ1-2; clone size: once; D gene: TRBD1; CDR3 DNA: TGCGCCAGCAGCTTGGATGGACAGGGGCATGGCTACACCTTC; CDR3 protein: CASSLDGQGHGYTF
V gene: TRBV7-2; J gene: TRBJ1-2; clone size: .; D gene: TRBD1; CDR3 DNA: TGTGCCAGCAGCTCGGGAATACAGGGGGGCTACACCTTC; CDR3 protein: CASSSGIQGGYTF
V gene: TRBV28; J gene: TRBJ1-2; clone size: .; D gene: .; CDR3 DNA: TGTGCCAGCAATAAGGAGAACAGGATGCATGGCTACACCTTC; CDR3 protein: CASNKENRMHGYTF
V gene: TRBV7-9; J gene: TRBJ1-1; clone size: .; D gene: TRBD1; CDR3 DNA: TGTGCCAGCAGCCTGACAGGGGTTGCTTTCTTT; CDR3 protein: CASSLTGVAFF
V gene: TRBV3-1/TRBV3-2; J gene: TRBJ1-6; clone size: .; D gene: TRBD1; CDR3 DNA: TGTGCCAGCGGAACAGGGGGGGCCGGTTCACCCCTCCACTTT; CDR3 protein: CASGTGGAGSPLHF
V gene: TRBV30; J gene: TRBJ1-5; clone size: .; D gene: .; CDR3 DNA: TGTGCCTGGAGTCCAAATTTTGGGGCGCAGCCCCAGCATTTT; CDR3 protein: CAWSPNFGAQPQHF
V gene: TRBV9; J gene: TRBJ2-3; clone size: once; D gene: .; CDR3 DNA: TGTGCCAGCAGCGTAGACGAAGGGGGTCGCACAGATACGCAGTATTTT; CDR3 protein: CASSVDEGGRTDTQYF
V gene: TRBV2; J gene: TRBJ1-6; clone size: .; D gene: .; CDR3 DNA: TGTGCCAGCAGTGCCTCCAGGACAGTCGCGCCCCTCCACTTT; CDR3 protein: CASSASRTVAPLHF
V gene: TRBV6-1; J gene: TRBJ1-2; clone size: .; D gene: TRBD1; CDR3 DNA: TGTGCCAGCAGTGAAGCGGGAAGAGTGGGACAGGGAATATATGGCTACACCTTC; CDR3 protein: CASSEAGRVGQGIYGYTF
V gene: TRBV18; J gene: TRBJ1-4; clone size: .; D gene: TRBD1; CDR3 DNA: TGTGCCAGCTCACCAGGACAGGGGTTTAATGAAAAACTGTTTTTT; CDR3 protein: CASSPGQGFNEKLFF
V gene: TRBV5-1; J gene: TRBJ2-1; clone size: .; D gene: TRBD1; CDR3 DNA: TGCGCCAGCAGCCGTAGGACAGGGGACAATGAGCAGTTCTTC; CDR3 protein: CASSRRTGDNEQFF